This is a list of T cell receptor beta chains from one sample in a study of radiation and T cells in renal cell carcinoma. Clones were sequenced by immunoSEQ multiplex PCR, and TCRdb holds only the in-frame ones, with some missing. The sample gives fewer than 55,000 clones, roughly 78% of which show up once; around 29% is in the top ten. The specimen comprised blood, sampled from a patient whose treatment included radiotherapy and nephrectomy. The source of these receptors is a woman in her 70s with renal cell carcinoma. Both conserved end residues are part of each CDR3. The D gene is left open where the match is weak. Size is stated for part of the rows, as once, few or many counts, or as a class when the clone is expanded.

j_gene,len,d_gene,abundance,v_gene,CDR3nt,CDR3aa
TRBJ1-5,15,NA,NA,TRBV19,TGTGCCAGTAGTATCCCCGCCGGGGGAAGGTCGCCCCAGCATTTT,CASSIPAGGRSPQHF
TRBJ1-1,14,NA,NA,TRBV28,TGTGCCAGCAGACTCTCTATGGGCCGAACTGAAGCTTTCTTT,CASRLSMGRTEAFF
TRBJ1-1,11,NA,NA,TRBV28,TGTGCCAGCAGGACCCGTGCTGAAGCTTTCTTT,CASRTRAEAFF
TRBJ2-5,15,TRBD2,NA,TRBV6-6,TGTGCCAGCAGTTACATGAGCGGGGGACAAGAGACCCAGTACTTC,CASSYMSGGQETQYF
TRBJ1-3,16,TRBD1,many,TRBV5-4,TGTGCCAGCAGCAGGACAGGTTCCCACTCTGGAAACACCATATATTTT,CASSRTGSHSGNTIYF
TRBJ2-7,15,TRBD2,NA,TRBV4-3,TGCGCCAGCAGCCAAGATTACGGACTAGACTACGAGCAGTACTTC,CASSQDYGLDYEQYF
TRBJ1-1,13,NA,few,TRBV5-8,TGTGCCAGCAGCTTTCAAGGGAACACTGAAGCTTTCTTT,CASSFQGNTEAFF
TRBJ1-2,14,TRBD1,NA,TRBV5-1,TGCGCCAGCAGTCCGACGGGACAGGACTTAGTCCACACCTTC,CASSPTGQDLVHTF
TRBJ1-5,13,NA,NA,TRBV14,TGTGCCAGCAGTTACCGGGACGAACAGCCCCAGCATTTT,CASSYRDEQPQHF
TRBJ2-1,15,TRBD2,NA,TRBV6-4,TGTGCCAGCAGTGATGGGACTAGCGGGAGGAATGAGCAGTTCTTC,CASSDGTSGRNEQFF
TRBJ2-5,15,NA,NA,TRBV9,TGTGCCAGCAGCGTAGGGGGCGGAGGCGGGGAGACCCAGTACTTC,CASSVGGGGGETQYF
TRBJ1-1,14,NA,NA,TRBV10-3,TGTGCCATCAGTCCCTCGACAGGAGAGCCTGAAGCTTTCTTT,CAISPSTGEPEAFF
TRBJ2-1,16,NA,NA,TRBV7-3,TGTGCCAGCAGCACAGTCCACCAGAGCTCCTACAATGAGCAGTTCTTC,CASSTVHQSSYNEQFF
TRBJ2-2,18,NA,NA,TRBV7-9,TGTGCCAGCAGCTTAAAGGGCAGGGCTTTTTTACACACCGGGGAGCTGTTTTTT,CASSLKGRAFLHTGELFF
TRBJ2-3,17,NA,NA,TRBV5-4,TGTGCCAGCAGCCCCGGATATGGGGGCCCTAGCACAGATACGCAGTATTTT,CASSPGYGGPSTDTQYF
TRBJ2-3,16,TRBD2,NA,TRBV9,TGTGCCAGCAGCGGACTAGCGGTGACTAGCACAGATACGCAGTATTTT,CASSGLAVTSTDTQYF
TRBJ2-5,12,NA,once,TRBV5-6,TGTGCCAGCAGCCTGAATGGGGAGACCCAGTACTTC,CASSLNGETQYF
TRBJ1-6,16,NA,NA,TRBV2,TGTGCCAGCAGTGATTCGGCAGATCGAGGGAATTCACCCCTCCACTTT,CASSDSADRGNSPLHF
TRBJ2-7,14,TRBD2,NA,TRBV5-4,TGTGCCAGCAGCCAGGGACTAGCGGGCTACGAGCAGTACTTC,CASSQGLAGYEQYF
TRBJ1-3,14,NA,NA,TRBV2,TGTGCCAGCAGGGCCATGAGCTCTGGAAACACCATATATTTT,CASRAMSSGNTIYF